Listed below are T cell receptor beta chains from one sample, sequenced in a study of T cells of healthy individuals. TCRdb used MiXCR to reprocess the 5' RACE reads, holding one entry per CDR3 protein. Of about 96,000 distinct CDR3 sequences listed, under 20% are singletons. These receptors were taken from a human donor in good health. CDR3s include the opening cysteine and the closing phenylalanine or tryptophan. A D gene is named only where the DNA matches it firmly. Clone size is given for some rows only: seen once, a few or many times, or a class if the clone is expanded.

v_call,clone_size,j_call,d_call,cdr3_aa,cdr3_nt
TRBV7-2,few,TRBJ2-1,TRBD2,CASSWTSGSTYNEQFF,TGTGCCAGCAGCTGGACTAGCGGGAGTACCTACAATGAGCAGTTCTTC
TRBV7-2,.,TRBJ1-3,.,CASSIRDSYQGNTIYF,TGTGCCAGCAGCATTCGGGACTCCTACCAAGGAAACACCATATATTTT
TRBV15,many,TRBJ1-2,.,CATSSKRDGYGYTF,TGTGCCACCAGCTCGAAGCGGGACGGCTATGGCTACACCTTC
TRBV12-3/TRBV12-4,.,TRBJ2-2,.,CGTQNTGELFF,TGTGGGACACAGAACACCGGGGAGCTGTTTTTT
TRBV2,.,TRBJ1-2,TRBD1,CASITDRESFYGYTF,TGTGCCAGCATTACTGACAGGGAATCTTTCTATGGCTACACCTTC
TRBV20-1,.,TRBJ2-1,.,CSARIFGSPYNEQFF,TGCAGTGCTAGAATCTTTGGGAGCCCCTACAATGAGCAGTTCTTC
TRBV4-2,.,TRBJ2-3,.,CASSQGGSTDTQYF,TGTGCCAGCAGCCAAGGGGGTAGCACAGATACGCAGTATTTT
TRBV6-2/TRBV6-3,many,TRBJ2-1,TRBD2,CASSQAILYLGTSLLNEQFF,TGTGCCAGCAGTCAGGCCATTTTATATCTTGGGACTAGTCTCTTGAATGAGCAGTTCTTC
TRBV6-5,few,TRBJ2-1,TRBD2,CASSHRGGLAGGQYNEQFF,TGTGCCAGCAGTCACCGGGGGGGACTAGCGGGAGGGCAATACAATGAGCAGTTCTTC
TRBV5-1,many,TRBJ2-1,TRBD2,CASSRGTTEQFF,TGCGCCAGCAGCCGAGGGACTACCGAGCAGTTCTTC
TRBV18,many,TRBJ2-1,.,CASSPSGQSSYNEQFF,TGTGCCAGCTCACCATCCGGACAGAGCTCCTACAATGAGCAGTTCTTC
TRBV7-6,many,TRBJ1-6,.,CASSLGGVDSPLHF,TGTGCCAGCAGCTTAGGGGGGGTGGATTCACCCCTCCACTTT
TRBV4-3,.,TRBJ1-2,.,CASSQDGAGNYGYTF,TGCGCCAGCAGCCAAGATGGGGCAGGGAACTATGGCTACACCTTC
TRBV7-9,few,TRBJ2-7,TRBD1,CASSPPGTGEQYF,TGTGCCAGCAGTCCTCCCGGGACAGGGGAGCAGTACTTC
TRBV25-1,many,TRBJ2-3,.,CASSKRASTDTQYF,TGTGCCAGCAGTAAACGAGCTAGCACAGATACGCAGTATTTT
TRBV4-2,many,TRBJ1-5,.,CASSQDGPGHNQPQHF,TGTGCCAGCAGCCAAGATGGTCCCGGACACAATCAGCCCCAGCATTTT
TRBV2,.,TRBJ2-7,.,CASTFGKGAYEQYF,TGTGCCAGCACCTTTGGAAAGGGGGCCTACGAGCAGTACTTC
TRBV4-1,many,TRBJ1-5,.,CASSQDNPIRQPQHF,TGCGCCAGCAGCCAAGATAACCCCATCAGACAGCCCCAGCATTTT
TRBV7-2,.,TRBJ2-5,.,CASSLDPQRETQYF,TGTGCCAGCAGCTTAGACCCACAGCGGGAGACCCAGTACTTC
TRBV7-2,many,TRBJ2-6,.,CASRLEGGGANVLTF,TGTGCCAGCAGACTAGAGGGGGGTGGGGCCAACGTCCTGACTTTC
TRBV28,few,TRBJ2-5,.,CASSPPWGAGETQYF,TGTGCCAGCAGTCCCCCCTGGGGGGCCGGGGAGACCCAGTACTTC
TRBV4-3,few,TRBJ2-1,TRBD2,CASSQDRELAVGEQFF,TGCGCCAGCAGCCAAGATCGGGAACTAGCGGTGGGTGAGCAGTTCTTC
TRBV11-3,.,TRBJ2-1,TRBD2,CASSPGRDEQFF,TGTGCCAGCAGCCCCGGGAGGGATGAGCAGTTCTTC
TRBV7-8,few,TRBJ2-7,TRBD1,CASRFRVTGAYEQYF,TGTGCCAGCAGGTTCCGTGTGACAGGGGCCTACGAGCAGTACTTC
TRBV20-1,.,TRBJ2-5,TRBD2,CSASLLAGTQETQYF,TGCAGTGCTAGCTTACTAGCGGGGACCCAAGAGACCCAGTACTTC
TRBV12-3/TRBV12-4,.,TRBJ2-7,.,CASGPTVSYEQYF,TGTGCCAGCGGACCGACAGTTTCCTACGAGCAGTACTTC